This TCR beta chain was found in a study of cytomegalovirus exposure and HLA in healthy donors (dated by TCRdb to the late 2010s). Background for the entire study: In an earlier analysis of roughly 590 of the donors, 276 Gb of sequence data and about 110 million unique TCR beta sequences from 180 million or so T cells were reported. An early release that covered about 640 HLA-typed donors contained around 300 gigabases of sequencing data and 80 million or so unique TCR sequences. Of the roughly 430 genotyped donors, over 70% fell in the genetic ancestry cluster associated with self-reported Caucasian donors. The study aimed to test whether cataloging public T cell receptors could reveal signatures of past pathogen exposure. The study used immunosequencing to profile the T cell repertoires of approximately 650 subjects and linked those repertoires to cytomegalovirus serostatus. In addition to the first cohort of approximately 670 subjects, a separate validation cohort of approximately 120 different subjects was used. The study combined high-throughput TCR immunosequencing, statistical association of individual TCRs with disease status, and machine learning to predict cytomegalovirus infection status. A later analysis re-examined previously published TCR beta repertoires from roughly 650 donors and added high-resolution HLA genotyping to investigate patterns of TCR occurrence. Rather than using new phenotypic data, the later analysis identified candidate immune exposures from TCR beta sequences and from how often those sequences occurred across donors. In an earlier analysis of several hundred of the donors, high-throughput TCR beta sequencing was used to judge whether each TCR beta V gene segment behaved as functional or pseudogenic. Donor age, sex, ethnicity and CMV serostatus were collected together with the repertoire data. A later genetic analysis took genome-wide SNP genotypes for about three fifths of the 666 donors and used that subset as a discovery cohort. Every discovery cohort repertoire had been produced on one sequencing platform. HLA typing covered class I and class II loci at four-digit resolution. Typing coverage varied by locus: roughly 629-640 donors for A, B, C, DRB1 and DQB1; approximately 500 for DQA1; 600 to 610 for DPA1; roughly 470 for DPB1. Roughly five DR-DQ haplotypes were treated as single units for association and clustering because of strong linkage in the cohort. Among 398 genotyped donors of the cohort, an average of around 250,000 unique TCR beta nucleotide sequences was sequenced per donor, of which 15% to 20% were non-productive. The paper as a whole reports these results and caveats: In a later genetic analysis, a missense DCLRE1C variant was associated with V-gene and J-gene trimming of TCR beta chains, and the association was replicated in an independent cohort. Because HLA typing was missing for some donors at each locus, association tests included only the typed subset. A later analysis found that HLA-associated TCR beta chains were more clonally expanded and had lower generation probabilities than equally common non-associated chains. Correlated functional status among segregating V segments might reflect linkage disequilibrium, but an unknown experimental factor could not be ruled out. When HLA alleles, especially DR and DQ, strongly co-occurred, TCR associations were difficult to assign to individual alleles. A further reported finding was that TCR beta sequences accurately predicted the HLA-A and HLA-B alleles for most subjects in the first cohort. Compared with the roughly 670-donor mean, donors in an Asian-associated ancestry cluster had fewer N-insertions in productive TCRs, according to a later genetic analysis. Over 15 rarely observed V segments, including chromosome 9 orphons, were excluded from the earlier analysis of some 590 of the donors because counts were too low. In this cohort, only TCR beta chains were sequenced, and detectable features were limited by the absence of alpha or paired-chain data. According to a later analysis, TCR association rates differed among HLA loci, with DRB1 alleles showing the most associated TCRs and HLA-C alleles showing the fewest. In the study, some 160 TCR beta chains were listed as associated with cytomegalovirus. Specific HLA alleles were associated with 15,000 to 20,000 TCR beta sequences at a false discovery rate of 0.05 in a later analysis. In a later analysis, several top co-occurrence clusters were reported to appear linked to parvovirus B19, influenza, CMV and Epstein-Barr virus. A cluster of highly shared sequence variants was judged likely to be a technical artifact of the sequencing pipeline. In vitro tests confirmed that a few of the cytomegalovirus-associated TCR beta chains recognize cytomegalovirus antigens. The only immune exposure information available for the cohort was CMV serostatus. According to a later analysis, most CMV-associated TCR beta chains appeared to be HLA-restricted, and the HLA associations seemed to be driven largely by CMV exposure. It was suggested by the authors that the approach could potentially be generalized to other disease states and immunological phenotypes. Broadly in line with IMGT annotations, most TCR beta V segments showed up in productive rearrangements about 90% or about 30% of the time in an earlier analysis of some 590 of the donors. The presence/absence analyses assumed that sequencing depth was roughly uniform across donors, and that assumption may not be true. The classifier was reported to diagnose cytomegalovirus status with high specificity and sensitivity in both the original and validation cohorts. The 87-base-pair reads could not distinguish some IMGT-functional V segments, including TRBV6-2 and TRBV6-3, so those segments were excluded. Across donors, most TCR sequences were observed very rarely, whereas some public TCRs were present in many individuals.

The cohort consisted of some 730 healthy bone marrow donors. All cohort members were sampled while nominally healthy, although unrecorded immune exposures were likely present. The donor was CMV seropositive and was included in the group of some 290 seropositive cohort members. Each donor provided a peripheral blood sample, and peripheral blood mononuclear cells were used for TCR beta sequencing. The Qiagen DNeasy Blood Extraction Kit was used to extract genomic DNA from the blood cell samples. Measured from the cysteine to the phenylalanine, the CDR3 is 15 residues long. Only the CDR3 part of the read is kept: 45 bases, read in frame from the first base. The germline V gene gives CDR1 as SGHDT and CDR2 as YYEEEE. V ends up 3 bases short and J 4 bases short, with an unmatched junction base count of 4. The library was prepared using the immunoSEQ multiplex PCR assay. The multiplex PCR relied on a mix of 60 forward primers for TCR Vbeta segments and 13 reverse primers for TCR Jbeta segments. The CDR3 region of rearranged TCR beta genes was amplified from genomic DNA with a multiplex PCR assay. The Illumina HiSeq System was used to sequence the amplified TCR beta libraries as 87-base-pair reads. Regarding the original processing steps: Across the 640 or so repertoires, a later analysis counted roughly 77 million unique TCR beta chains, roughly 11 million of which were shared by at least two donors. Raw reads were error-corrected and collapsed into unique sequences with a nearest-neighbor algorithm that merged closely related sequences to remove PCR and sequencing errors. V, D and J gene segments were assigned by aligning CDR3 sequences to IMGT reference sequences. Each retained sequence needed at least a six-nucleotide match to both a V gene segment and a J gene segment. Rearrangements were classified as productive when the CDR3 lacked stop codons and remained in frame with V and J, and all other rearrangements were classified as non-productive. CDR3 was defined according to IMGT convention as the region running from the second conserved V-encoded cysteine to the conserved J-encoded phenylalanine. The earlier analysis of a few hundred of the donors excluded sequences that lacked an unambiguous match to a single V gene segment. An earlier analysis of fewer than 650 of the donors classified V segments as functional when productive rearrangements were above 56.7% and as segregating when the standard deviation between donors was above 5%. To diagnose cytomegalovirus status from the catalog of TCR beta chain sequences, a statistical classification framework was built. A later analysis assigned V and J genes by comparing TCR nucleotide sequences with IMGT/GENE-DB human TR gene sequences. In a later analysis, CDR3 sequences and most-parsimonious VDJ recombination scenarios were assigned using the TCRdist pipeline. In a later analysis, every TCR beta chain was defined by the combination of its CDR3 amino acid sequence and its V-gene family, and reads without a unique V-gene family were dropped. To address suspected cross-contamination and a sequencing artifact, a later analysis removed roughly 580 highly shared, low-generation-probability nucleotide sequences. For each public chain, a later analysis derived a clonal expansion index from normalized ranks of inferred template counts within each repertoire. A later analysis computed generation probabilities with a VDJ recombination model fitted to out-of-frame rearrangements, and checked the results against IGoR. Hypergeometric tests were used in a later analysis to score TCR-TCR, TCR-HLA and TCR-CMV co-occurrence, with a repertoire-size bias correction applied to the TCR pairs. A later analysis estimated false discovery rates by permuting HLA or CMV assignments 20 times. In a later analysis, co-occurring TCRs were grouped with DBSCAN, and TCRdist sequence similarity was added when clustering was performed within HLA-allele-positive subsets. Repertoires with fewer than 30,000 or more than 120,000 public chains, plus five repertoires with anomalous nucleotide sharing, were excluded from co-occurrence clustering. In its TCRdb copy, this immuneACCESS table keeps in-frame sequences only and misses some clones. Where compared with another copy, unresolved V genes explain less than half of these, and the others have no known cause. That table furnishes V, J and clone size, whereas the DNA furnished D and trimming. For this sample the table gives about 130,000 clones, of which about 84% were detected only once. The ten largest clones capture approximately 4% of the sample.

A remark on this clone: Its antigen is still unknown. Per-base quality was not reported, and no clone a single base away is much larger than it.

The sample consisted of PBMCs. In this chain, TRBV5-6 is recombined with TRBJ1-6; TRBD1 agrees with 7 junctional bases. The clonotype originates from a man aged 18 to 29 in good health and CMV-seropositive. The CDR3 loop reads CASSWGQLYNSPLHF. The base sequence is TGTGCCAGCAGCTGGGGACAGCTATATAATTCACCCCTCCACTTT.